One sample yielded the 7 T cell receptor beta chains listed below, sequenced in a study of human T cells and chemical hapten exposure. MiXCR, applied by TCRdb to the RACE reads, yields one record per CDR3 protein. Altogether fewer than 85,000 distinct CDR3 sequences are present, around 9.3% being singletons, with the ten largest covering about 1.7%. Time point denoted: healthy volunteer bleed at 6 weeks. Researchers extracted total RNA from unfractionated whole blood. Sequencing was carried out using whole blood. The receptor set was obtained from a female donor in good health. Some clones in this sample may be carry-over from other donors' samples.

This clonotype was counted between two and nine times. This chain links TRBV6-1 with TRBJ2-7; D gene unclear. The V end was cut by 2 bases, the J end by 5 bases, with 10 bases between. In germline, CDR1 is MNHNS, CDR2 SASEGT. The CDR3 sequence is 13 residues long. The CDR3 DNA reads as TGTGCCAGCAGTGAATCTGGTAGGAACGAGCAGTACTTC. This sequence encodes CASSESGRNEQYF.

This clonotype was recorded a few times. V is TRBV7-8 and J is TRBJ2-3; D is perhaps TRBD1 (6 bases). Trimming removed 5 bases from V and 5 bases from J, with 11 bases in between. Germline V gene lookup returns CDR1 SGHVS and CDR2 FQNEAQ. The CDR3 is made up of 13 amino acids. The CDR3 here is CASSVDRQDTQYF. CDR3 bases: TGTGCCAGCAGCGTCGACAGGCAAGATACGCAGTATTTT.

This clonotype was observed at least ten times. The genes are TRBV5-1 and TRBJ2-3; D call uncertain. V lost 1 base to trimming and J lost 2 bases, with 8 bases between them. CDR1 and CDR2 (germline): SGHRS, YFSETQ. This CDR3 has 14 residues. CDR3 sequence (DNA): TGCGCCAGCAGCTTGCGAATAGACACAGATACGCAGTATTTT. As protein: CASSLRIDTDTQYF.

This clonotype was recorded many times. The V gene is TRBV18, the J gene TRBJ2-3; 12 bases map to TRBD2. Germline loops: CDR1 KGHSH, CDR2 LQKENI. This CDR3 comprises 17 residues. The trim removed 4 bases at V and 1 base at J, leaving 6 bases unmatched. CDR3 in amino acids: CASSRKRLAGGTDTQYF. DNA for the CDR3: TGTGCCAGCTCACGAAAGAGACTAGCGGGGGGCACAGATACGCAGTATTTT.

In this sample, this clonotype turned up a few times. The chain is built from TRBV4-2 and TRBJ2-3; D might be TRBD2 (6 bases). Germline loops: CDR1 LGHNA, CDR2 YNFKEQ. The CDR3 has 18 residues. Deletions cut 1 base from V and 6 bases from J, with 23 bases between. The CDR3 bases are TGTGCCAGCAGCCAAGGTAGCGGTGGCGGAATTATAATCGATACGCAGTATTTT. Residues: CASSQGSGGGIIIDTQYF.

This clonotype was recorded many times. V and J are TRBV29-1 and TRBJ2-3; D is uncertain. Germline CDR1 SQVTM, CDR2 ANQGSEA. The CDR3 is made up of 13 amino acids. Trimming left V 7 bases short and J 0 bases short, with 11 bases between. The CDR3 is CSGYAASTDTQYF. The CDR3 nucleotides are TGCAGCGGGTACGCGGCGAGCACAGATACGCAGTATTTT.

The chain combines TRBV7-9 with TRBJ2-1, with D maybe TRBD2 (5 bases). The CDR3 runs to 16 residues. CDR1 is SEHNR and CDR2 is FQNEAQ in the germline V gene (reference sequence). Trimming removed 5 bases from V and 0 bases from J, with 14 bases in between. The CDR3 sequence: CASSHLTGYSYNEQFF. Written as DNA, the CDR3 is TGTGCCAGCAGCCATTTAACGGGGTACTCCTACAATGAGCAGTTCTTC. The whole variable domain, remainder taken from reference TRBV7-9 and TRBJ2-1, is DTGVSQNPRHKITKRGQNVTFRCDPISEHNRLYWYRQTLGQGPEFLTYFQNEAQLEKSRLLSDRFSAERPKGSFSTLEIQRTEQGDSAMYLCASSHLTGYSYNEQFFGPGTRLTVL.